The entry below describes one T cell receptor beta chain. Antigen: not known. The data were taken from a study of T-cell reconstitution after alpha-beta-depleted transplantation in children. The study's findings and limits: T-cell counts and diversity were attributed mostly to newly produced T cells one year after transplant. By about two months after transplant, alpha-beta T cells reportedly arose from several hundred graft clones that had expanded. Certain patients had high TCRbeta diversity at day 60, and it came from recipient T cells and thymic progenitors that survived.

CDR1 is MGHRA and CDR2 is YSYEKL in the germline V gene. The CDR3 length is 13 residues. Trimming left V 4 bases short and J 9 bases short, with 13 bases between. The TCRbeta library incorporated unique molecular identifiers. MiXCR, applied by TCRdb to the PCR reads, yields one record per CDR3 protein. The sample has 550,000 to 600,000 distinct CDR3 sequences, roughly 23% seen once; the top ten hold around an eighth. The source was PBMCs, mostly from graft donor cells, collected 360 days after TCRalphabeta/CD19-depleted stem cell transplant. This receptor was identified in a boy in the first two years of life who had a stem cell transplant for acute myeloid leukemia, so the T cells may come from the graft donor. This sequence joins TRBV4-1 and TRBJ2-1; no firm D call. The CDR3 reads CASSPLENPEQFF. The CDR3 DNA reads as TGCGCCAGCAGCCCCCTAGAGAATCCTGAGCAGTTCTTC.